This T cell receptor beta chain was sequenced in a study of T cell responses to AZD1222 COVID-19 vaccine. Study details: Second doses that came at about 4 or about 12 weeks were put together.

CDR3 length: 19 residues. V lost 2 bases and J lost 7; bases outside the gene matches: 22. Germline values: CDR1 SGHTA, CDR2 FQGNSA. Using immunoSEQ multiplex PCR, the repertoire was profiled, and TCRdb retains in-frame clones only, with some absent. The data contain 150,000 to 200,000 clones, over 85% of them singletons. Study observations and caveats: Two doses of AZD1222 preceded a rise in Spike-specific TCR breadth and depth. The donor group comprised mostly white British people and more females; the analysis possibly underestimated clonal diversity.

This clone was recorded once. Its antigen is still unknown. The specimen comprised peripheral blood, sampled on day 0 of AZD1222 vaccination. The chain joins TRBV7-2 to TRBJ1-2; 7 nucleotides agree with TRBD1. This clonotype was sampled from an adult in good health. CDR3 protein: CASSLLTNLLRQGSVGYTF. CDR3 coding DNA: TGTGCCAGCAGCTTATTAACCAACCTCCTGCGACAGGGCTCGGTTGGCTACACCTTC.